This TCR beta chain was retrieved from a study of spatial heterogeneity in lung cancer. Study summary: The library had UMIs, and each TCR and UMI pair averaged more than ten raw reads.

From the 5' RACE reads, TCRdb called clonotypes with MiXCR, one entry per CDR3 protein. The table records about 92,000 distinct CDR3 sequences, roughly 12% of them present only once. The CDR3 runs to 16 residues. V lost 4 bases and J lost 5; bases outside the gene matches: 13. CDR1 and CDR2 from the germline V gene are SEHNR and FQNEAQ (reference sequence). Described time point: sample taken at primary tumor resection. This clonotype appeared many times. The sample in question was PBMCs, obtained at surgery. The receptor was derived from a male donor with early-stage non-small cell lung cancer. The chain carries TRBV7-9 and TRBJ2-5, with 7 bases identical to TRBD1. The CDR3 nucleotides read TGTGCCAGCAGCTCCCCCCTCCGGGACAGTTCGGAGACCCAGTACTTC. Its protein product is CASSSPLRDSSETQYF.